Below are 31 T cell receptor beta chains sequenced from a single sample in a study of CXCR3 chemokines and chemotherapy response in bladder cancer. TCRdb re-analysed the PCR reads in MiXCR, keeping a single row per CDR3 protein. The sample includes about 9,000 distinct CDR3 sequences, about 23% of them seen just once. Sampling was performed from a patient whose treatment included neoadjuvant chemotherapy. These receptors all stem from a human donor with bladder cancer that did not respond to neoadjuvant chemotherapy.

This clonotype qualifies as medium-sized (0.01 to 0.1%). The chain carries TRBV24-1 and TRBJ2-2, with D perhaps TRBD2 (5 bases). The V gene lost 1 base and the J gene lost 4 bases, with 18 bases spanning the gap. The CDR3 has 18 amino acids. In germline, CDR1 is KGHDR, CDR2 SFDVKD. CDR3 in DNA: TGTGCCACCAGTGATTTTCCCACTATAGTGGGGAGCACCGGGGAGCTGTTTTTT. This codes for CATSDFPTIVGSTGELFF.

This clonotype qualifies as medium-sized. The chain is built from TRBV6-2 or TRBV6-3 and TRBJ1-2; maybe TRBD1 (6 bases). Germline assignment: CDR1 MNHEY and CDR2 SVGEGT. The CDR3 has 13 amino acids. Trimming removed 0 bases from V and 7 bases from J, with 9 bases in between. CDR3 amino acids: CASSYSRGSGYTF. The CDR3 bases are TGTGCCAGCAGTTACTCGAGGGGGAGTGGCTACACCTTC.

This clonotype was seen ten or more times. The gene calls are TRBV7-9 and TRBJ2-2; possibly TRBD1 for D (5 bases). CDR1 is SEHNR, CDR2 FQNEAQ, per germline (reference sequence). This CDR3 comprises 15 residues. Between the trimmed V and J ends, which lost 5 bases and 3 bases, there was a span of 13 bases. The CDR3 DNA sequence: TGTGCCAGCAGCCAGAAGGGGTTACACACCGGGGAGCTGTTTTTT. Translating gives CASSQKGLHTGELFF.

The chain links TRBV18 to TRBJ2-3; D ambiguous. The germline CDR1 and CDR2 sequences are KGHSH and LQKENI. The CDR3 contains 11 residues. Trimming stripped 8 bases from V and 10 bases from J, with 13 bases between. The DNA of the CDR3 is TGTGCCAGCCCACTCCCCCCTGCGCAGTATTTT. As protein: CASPLPPAQYF.

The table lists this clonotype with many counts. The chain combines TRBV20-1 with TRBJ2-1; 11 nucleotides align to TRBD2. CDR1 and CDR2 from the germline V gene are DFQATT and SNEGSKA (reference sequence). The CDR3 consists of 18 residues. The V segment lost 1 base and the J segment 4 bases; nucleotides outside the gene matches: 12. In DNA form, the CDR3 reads TGCAGTGCTAGAGGTTCGACGATGACTAGCGGGGCTTACAATGAGCAGTTCTTC. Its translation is CSARGSTMTSGAYNEQFF.

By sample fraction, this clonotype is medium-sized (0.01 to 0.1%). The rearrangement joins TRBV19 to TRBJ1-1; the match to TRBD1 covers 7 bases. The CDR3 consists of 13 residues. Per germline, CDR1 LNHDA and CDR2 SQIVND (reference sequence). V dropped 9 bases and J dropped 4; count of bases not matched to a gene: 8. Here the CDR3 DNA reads TGTGCCAGCAGACCTGACAGGGTCACTGAAGCTTTCTTT. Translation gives CASRPDRVTEAFF.

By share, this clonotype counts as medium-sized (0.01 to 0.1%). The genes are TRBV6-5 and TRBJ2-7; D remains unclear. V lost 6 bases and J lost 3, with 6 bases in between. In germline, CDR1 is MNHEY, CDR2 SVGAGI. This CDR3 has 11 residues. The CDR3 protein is CASRRNYEQYF. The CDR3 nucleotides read TGTGCCAGCAGACGTAACTACGAGCAGTACTTC.

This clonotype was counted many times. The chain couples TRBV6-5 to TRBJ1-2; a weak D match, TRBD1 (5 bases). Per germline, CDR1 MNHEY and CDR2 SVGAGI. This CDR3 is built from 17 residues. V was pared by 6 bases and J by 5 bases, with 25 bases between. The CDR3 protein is CASSRATGRPGLYGYTF. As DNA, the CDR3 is TGTGCCAGCAGCCGCGCCACCGGACGGCCAGGGTTATATGGCTACACCTTC.

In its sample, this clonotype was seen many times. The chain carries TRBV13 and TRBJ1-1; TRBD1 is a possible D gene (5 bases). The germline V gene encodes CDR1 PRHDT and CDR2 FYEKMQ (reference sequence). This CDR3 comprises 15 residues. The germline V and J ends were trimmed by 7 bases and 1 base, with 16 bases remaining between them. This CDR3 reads CASTLEGRTNTEAFF. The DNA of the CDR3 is TGTGCCAGCACCCTCGAGGGACGGACGAACACTGAAGCTTTCTTT. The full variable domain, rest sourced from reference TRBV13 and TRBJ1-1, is AAGVIQSPRHLIKEKRETATLKCYPIPRHDTVYWYQQGPGQDPQFLISFYEKMQSDKGSIPDRFSAQQFSDYHSELNMSSLELGDSALYFCASTLEGRTNTEAFFGQGTRLTVV.

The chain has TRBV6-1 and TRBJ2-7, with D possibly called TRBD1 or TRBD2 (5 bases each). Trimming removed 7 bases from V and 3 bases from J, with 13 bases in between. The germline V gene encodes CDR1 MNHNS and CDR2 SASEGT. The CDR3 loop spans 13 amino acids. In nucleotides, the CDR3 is TGTGCCAGCACGGGGCGGTGGGGCTACGAGCAGTACTTC. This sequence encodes CASTGRWGYEQYF.

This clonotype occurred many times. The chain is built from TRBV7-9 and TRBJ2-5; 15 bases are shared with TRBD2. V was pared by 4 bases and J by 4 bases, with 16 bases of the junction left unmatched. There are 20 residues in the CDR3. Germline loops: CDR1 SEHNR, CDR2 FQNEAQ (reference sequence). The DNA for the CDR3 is TGTGCCAGCAGCTCGACTACAGGACTAGCGGGGGGGGCCTGGGGAGAGACCCAGTACTTC. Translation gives CASSSTTGLAGGAWGETQYF.

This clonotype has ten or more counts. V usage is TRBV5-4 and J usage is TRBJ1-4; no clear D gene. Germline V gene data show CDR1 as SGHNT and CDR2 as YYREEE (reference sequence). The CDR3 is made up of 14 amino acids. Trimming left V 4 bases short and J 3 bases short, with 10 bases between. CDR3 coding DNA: TGTGCCAGCAGCCCGGACGGGCCTAATGAAAAACTGTTTTTT. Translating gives CASSPDGPNEKLFF.

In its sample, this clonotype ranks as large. CDR3 sequence: CASTTDILSPLHF. CDR3 DNA: TGTGCCAGCACCACAGACATCTTGTCACCCCTCCACTTT. The chain uses TRBV6-2 or TRBV6-3 and TRBJ1-6; unclear D gene. V lost 7 bases and J lost 10, with 14 bases in between. Germline values: CDR1 MNHEY, CDR2 SVGEGT. The CDR3 covers 13 residues.

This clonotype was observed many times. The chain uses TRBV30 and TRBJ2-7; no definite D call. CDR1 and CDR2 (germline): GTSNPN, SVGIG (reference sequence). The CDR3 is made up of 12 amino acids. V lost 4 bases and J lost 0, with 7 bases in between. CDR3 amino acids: CAWKANSYEQYF. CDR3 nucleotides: TGTGCCTGGAAGGCCAACTCCTACGAGCAGTACTTC.

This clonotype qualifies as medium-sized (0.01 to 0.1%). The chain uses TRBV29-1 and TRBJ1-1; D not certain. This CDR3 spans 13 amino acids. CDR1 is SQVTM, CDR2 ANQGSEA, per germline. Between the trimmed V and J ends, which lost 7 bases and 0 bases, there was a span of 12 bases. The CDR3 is CSGGQTMNTEAFF. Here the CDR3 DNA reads TGCAGCGGCGGGCAGACCATGAACACTGAAGCTTTCTTT.

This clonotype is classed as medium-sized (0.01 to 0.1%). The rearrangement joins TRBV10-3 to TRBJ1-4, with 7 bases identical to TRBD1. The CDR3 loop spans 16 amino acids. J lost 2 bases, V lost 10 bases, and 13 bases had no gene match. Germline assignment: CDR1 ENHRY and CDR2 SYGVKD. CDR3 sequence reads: CASRAYLTGTNEKLFF. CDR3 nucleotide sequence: TGTGCCAGCAGAGCCTACCTGACAGGGACTAATGAAAAACTGTTTTTT.

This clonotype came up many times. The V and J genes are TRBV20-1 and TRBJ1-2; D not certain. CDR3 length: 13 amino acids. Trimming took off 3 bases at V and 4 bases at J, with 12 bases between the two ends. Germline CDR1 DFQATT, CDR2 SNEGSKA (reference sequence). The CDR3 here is CSASITQPYGYTF. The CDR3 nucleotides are TGCAGTGCTAGCATCACACAACCCTATGGCTACACCTTC.

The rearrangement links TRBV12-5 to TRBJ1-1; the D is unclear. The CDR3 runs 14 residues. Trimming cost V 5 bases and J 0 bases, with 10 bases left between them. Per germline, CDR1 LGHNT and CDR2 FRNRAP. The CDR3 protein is CASGPQVVNTEAFF. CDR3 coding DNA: TGTGCTAGTGGTCCCCAGGTAGTGAACACTGAAGCTTTCTTT.

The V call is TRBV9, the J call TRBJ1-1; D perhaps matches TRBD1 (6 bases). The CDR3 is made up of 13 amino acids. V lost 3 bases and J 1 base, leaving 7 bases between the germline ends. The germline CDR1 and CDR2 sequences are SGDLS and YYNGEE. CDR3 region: CASSGGANTEAFF. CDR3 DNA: TGTGCCAGCAGCGGGGGGGCGAACACTGAAGCTTTCTTT.

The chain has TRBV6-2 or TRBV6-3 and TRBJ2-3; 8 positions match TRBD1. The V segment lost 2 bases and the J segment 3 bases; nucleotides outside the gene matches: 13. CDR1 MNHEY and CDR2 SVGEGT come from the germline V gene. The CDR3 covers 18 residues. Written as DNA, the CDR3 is TGTGCCAGCAGTTACAGCAGCCGGAGACAGGGGAGGACAGATACGCAGTATTTT. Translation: CASSYSSRRQGRTDTQYF.

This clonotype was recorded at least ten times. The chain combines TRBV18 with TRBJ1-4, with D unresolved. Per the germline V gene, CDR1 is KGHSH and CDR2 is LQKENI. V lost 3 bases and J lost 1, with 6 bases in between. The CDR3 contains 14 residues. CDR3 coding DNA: TGTGCCAGCTCACCGGGAGGAACTAATGAAAAACTGTTTTTT. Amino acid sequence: CASSPGGTNEKLFF.

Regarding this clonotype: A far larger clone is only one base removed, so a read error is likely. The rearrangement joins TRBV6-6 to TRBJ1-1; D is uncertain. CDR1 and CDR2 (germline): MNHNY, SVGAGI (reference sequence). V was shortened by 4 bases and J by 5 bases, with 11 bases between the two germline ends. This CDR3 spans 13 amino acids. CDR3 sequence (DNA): TGTGCCAGCAGTTCACAGTGGCGGACTGAAGCTTTCTTT. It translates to CASSSQWRTEAFF.

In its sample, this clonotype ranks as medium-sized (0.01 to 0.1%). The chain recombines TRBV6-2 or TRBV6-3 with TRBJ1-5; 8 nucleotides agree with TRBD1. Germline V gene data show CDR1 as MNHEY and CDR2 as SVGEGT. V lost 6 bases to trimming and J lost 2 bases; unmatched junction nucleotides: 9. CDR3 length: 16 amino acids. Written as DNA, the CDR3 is TGTGCCAGCAGGACGACAGGGGCCGGGGGCAATCAGCCCCAGCATTTT. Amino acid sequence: CASRTTGAGGNQPQHF.

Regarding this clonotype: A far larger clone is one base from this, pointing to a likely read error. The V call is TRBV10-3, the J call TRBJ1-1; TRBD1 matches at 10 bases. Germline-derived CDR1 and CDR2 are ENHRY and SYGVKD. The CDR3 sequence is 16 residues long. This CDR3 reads CASSETGGDVWTEAFF. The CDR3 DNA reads TGTGCCAGCAGTGAGACAGGGGGCGATGTATGGACTGAAGCTTTCTTT.

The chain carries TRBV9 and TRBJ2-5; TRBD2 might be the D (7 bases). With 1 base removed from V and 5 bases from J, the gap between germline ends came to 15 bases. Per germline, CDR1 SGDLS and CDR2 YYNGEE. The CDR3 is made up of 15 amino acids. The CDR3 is CASSVLGGQWETQYF. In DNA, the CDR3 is TGTGCCAGCAGCGTACTGGGGGGGCAGTGGGAGACCCAGTACTTC.

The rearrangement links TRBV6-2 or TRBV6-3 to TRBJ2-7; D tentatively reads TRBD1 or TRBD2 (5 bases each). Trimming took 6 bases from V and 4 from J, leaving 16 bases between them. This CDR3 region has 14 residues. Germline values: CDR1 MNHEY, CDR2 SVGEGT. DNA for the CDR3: TGTGCCAGCAGGAGGGGTACAGGAAAGTACGAGCAGTACTTC. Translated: CASRRGTGKYEQYF.

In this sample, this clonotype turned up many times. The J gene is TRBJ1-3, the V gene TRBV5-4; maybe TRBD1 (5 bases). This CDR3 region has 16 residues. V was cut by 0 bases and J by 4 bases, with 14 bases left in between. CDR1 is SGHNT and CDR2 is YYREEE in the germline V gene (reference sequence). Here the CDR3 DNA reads TGTGCCAGCAGCTTGGGACAGCCCTCCGGCGGAAACACCATATATTTT. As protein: CASSLGQPSGGNTIYF.

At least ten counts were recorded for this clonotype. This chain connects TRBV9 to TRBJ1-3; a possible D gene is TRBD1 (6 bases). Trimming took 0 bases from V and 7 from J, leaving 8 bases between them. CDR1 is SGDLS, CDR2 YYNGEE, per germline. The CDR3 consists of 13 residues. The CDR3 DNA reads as TGTGCCAGCAGCGTAGAAGGGGGGAACACCATATATTTT. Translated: CASSVEGGNTIYF.

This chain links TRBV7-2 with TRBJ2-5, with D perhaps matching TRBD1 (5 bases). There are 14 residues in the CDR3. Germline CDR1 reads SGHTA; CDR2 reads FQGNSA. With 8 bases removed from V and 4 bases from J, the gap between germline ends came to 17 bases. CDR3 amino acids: CASSPQTQGETQYF. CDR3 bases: TGTGCCAGCTCCCCCCAGACCCAGGGAGAGACCCAGTACTTC.

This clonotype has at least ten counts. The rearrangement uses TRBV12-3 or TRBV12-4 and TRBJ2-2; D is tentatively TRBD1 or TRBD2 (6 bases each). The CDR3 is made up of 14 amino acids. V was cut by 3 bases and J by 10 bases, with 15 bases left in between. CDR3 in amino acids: CASSFHGGIEELFF. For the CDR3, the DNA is TGTGCCAGCAGTTTTCACGGGGGCATCGAGGAGCTGTTTTTT.

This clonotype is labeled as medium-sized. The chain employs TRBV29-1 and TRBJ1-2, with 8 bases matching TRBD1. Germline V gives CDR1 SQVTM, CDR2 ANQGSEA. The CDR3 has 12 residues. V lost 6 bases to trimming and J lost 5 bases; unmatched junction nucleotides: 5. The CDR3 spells CSVTGGGYGYTF. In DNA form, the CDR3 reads TGCAGCGTAACAGGGGGTGGGTATGGCTACACCTTC.